This T cell receptor (beta chain) was found in a study of blood T cell repertoires in COVID-19. The overall study: PBMCs, B-cell-depleted T cells, or T cells were the source of the cDNA or gDNA that made up the material.

Here immunoSEQ multiplex PCR was the method, and the copy in TCRdb shows in-frame clones only, minus some. The repertoire consists of about 90,000 clones, with 80% to 85% occurring once and the leading ten covering 25% to 40%. The clonotype originates from a woman over 75 with active or convalescent COVID-19. Material for sequencing was peripheral blood.

CDR3 bases: TGTGCCAGCAAGGGGACAAGGCATCAGCCCCAGCATTTT. Translation gives CASKGTRHQPQHF. The J gene is TRBJ1-5, the V gene TRBV28, with D possibly matching TRBD1 (6 bases). The CDR3 consists of 13 residues. Trimming pared 7 bases from V and 5 bases from J, leaving 12 bases between. The germline gives CDR1 MDHEN, CDR2 SYDVKM.